The present TCR beta chain was sequenced within a study of spatial heterogeneity in lung cancer. Study-level results: Tumor mutation count correlated with how many alpha and beta TCRs expanded intratumorally.

TCRdb fed the 5' RACE reads into MiXCR, producing one record per CDR3 protein. The sample shows about 20,000 distinct CDR3 sequences, about 15% of them seen only once. As for time point: sample taken at primary tumor resection. Turning to this clonotype: What it binds is unknown. Germline is not matched at one junction end, which may reflect a read error.

The CDR3 runs to 18 residues. The V gene's germline CDR1 is KGHDR and CDR2 SFDVKD. V is TRBV24-1 and J is TRBJ2-1; the match to TRBD2 covers 10 bases. This receptor was identified in a female donor with early-stage non-small cell lung cancer. Specimen: lung tumor tissue, collected at surgery. In DNA form, the CDR3 reads TGTGCCACCAGTGATGAGAAAGCGGGAGGGCCAAGAACGAATGAGCAGCTCTTC. It is translated as CATSDEKAGGPRTNEQLF.